Below, 20 T cell receptor beta chains from the same sample are listed, as sequenced in a study of T cell responses to AZD1222 COVID-19 vaccine. The data were produced by immunoSEQ multiplex PCR, yet TCRdb's version contains in-frame clones alone and is incomplete. Here the sample spans some 120,000 clones, about 90% being singletons. Specimen: peripheral blood, collected on day 0 of AZD1222 vaccination. The receptors were sampled from an adult in good health.

The chain has TRBV29-1 and TRBJ1-2, with D tentatively TRBD1 (5 bases). V was trimmed by 2 bases and J by 4 bases, leaving 14 bases between them. The V gene's germline CDR1 is SQVTM and CDR2 ANQGSEA. The CDR3 is 14 amino acids. Here the CDR3 reads CSVETGTGGYGYTF. The CDR3 nucleotides are TGCAGCGTTGAAACGGGAACTGGGGGCTATGGCTACACCTTC.

J is TRBJ1-4 and V is TRBV19; D is unclear. Trimming shortened V by 5 bases and J by 7 bases, and 8 bases separated the two germline ends. The CDR3 runs 12 residues. In germline, CDR1 is LNHDA, CDR2 SQIVND (reference sequence). The CDR3 DNA reads as TGTGCCAGTAGTTCCCGATCTGAAAAACTGTTTTTT. Its protein is CASSSRSEKLFF.

The chain employs TRBV5-4 and TRBJ2-5, with D possibly TRBD1 on 5 matching bases. Between the trimmed V and J ends, which lost 2 bases and 1 base, there was a span of 9 bases. The CDR3 runs to 14 residues. Germline loops: CDR1 SGHNT, CDR2 YYREEE (reference sequence). CDR3 loop: CASSFGQGQETQYF. CDR3 sequence (DNA): TGTGCCAGCAGCTTTGGGCAGGGCCAAGAGACCCAGTACTTC.

J is TRBJ1-2 and V is TRBV10-3, with D maybe TRBD1 (5 bases). This CDR3 is 15 amino acids long. Looked up from germline, CDR1 is ENHRY and CDR2 is SYGVKD. Trimming removed 0 bases at V and 4 bases at J, with 12 bases between. CDR3 in amino acids: CAISESLGVGYGYTF. DNA of the CDR3: TGTGCCATCAGTGAGTCCTTGGGGGTAGGCTATGGCTACACCTTC.

This chain connects TRBV18 to TRBJ2-7, with 8 bases fitting TRBD1. CDR1 and CDR2 from the germline V gene are KGHSH and LQKENI. This CDR3 spans 15 amino acids. Trimming removed 4 bases from V and 2 bases from J; junction bases left unmatched: 7. The CDR3 here is CASSLNQGATYEQYF. The CDR3 nucleotides read TGTGCCAGCTCACTCAATCAGGGGGCCACCTACGAGCAGTACTTC.

The chain couples TRBV12-3 or TRBV12-4 to TRBJ2-5, with 10 bases lining up with TRBD2. The CDR3 covers 13 residues. V was pared by 8 bases and J by 5 bases, with 5 bases of the junction left unmatched. As DNA, the CDR3 is TGTGCCAGCCTAGCGGGGGCCTCGGAGACCCAGTACTTC. Translation gives CASLAGASETQYF.

This clone was counted a single time. The rearrangement links TRBV7-9 to TRBJ2-3; D is undetermined. Germline V gives CDR1 SEHNR, CDR2 FQNEAQ (reference sequence). With 2 bases removed from V and 4 bases from J, the gap between germline ends came to 4 bases. The CDR3 totals 12 residues. CDR3 in DNA: TGTGCCAGCAGCTTATTCTCAGATACGCAGTATTTT. It yields the protein CASSLFSDTQYF.

The chain combines TRBV3-1 (or the pseudogene TRBV3-2) with TRBJ2-5, with a possible D match to TRBD2 (6 bases). V was cut by 4 bases and J by 3 bases, with 12 bases left in between. Germline assignment: CDR1 LGHDT and CDR2 YNNKEL (reference sequence). The CDR3 is 14 amino acids. In nucleotides, the CDR3 is TGTGCCAGCAGCCCGCTTTGGGGGGAAGAGACCCAGTACTTC. It is translated as CASSPLWGEETQYF.

The chain uses TRBV29-1 and TRBJ1-1; D ambiguous. The CDR3 runs 12 residues. V lost 4 bases, J lost 10 bases, and 16 bases lay in between. Germline CDR1 reads SQVTM; CDR2 reads ANQGSEA. The CDR3 reads CSVVLFVGGAFF. The CDR3 DNA reads as TGCAGCGTTGTTTTATTTGTCGGCGGAGCTTTCTTT.

This chain joins TRBV27 and TRBJ2-7; 10 nucleotides align to TRBD2. Germline CDR1 and CDR2: MNHEY and SMNVEV (reference sequence). V gave up 5 bases and J gave up 5 bases; unmatched junction bases: 6. CDR3 length equals 14 residues. The CDR3 DNA sequence: TGTGCCAGCAGTCTAGCGGGGGTGGTCCACGAGCAGTACTTC. Encoded protein: CASSLAGVVHEQYF.

The genes are TRBV11-1 and TRBJ2-3; 7 nucleotides align to TRBD2. Germline V lookup: CDR1 SGHAT, CDR2 FQDESV (reference sequence). The CDR3 is 15 residues long. V shed 3 bases, J shed 1 base, and the junction held 4 bases outside the gene matches. This CDR3 reads CASSLSAGGTDTQYF. In nucleotides, the CDR3 is TGTGCCAGCAGCTTGTCTGCGGGGGGCACAGATACGCAGTATTTT. The variable domain in full, with the rest retrieved from reference TRBV11-1 and TRBJ2-3, is EAEVAQSPRYKITEKSQAVAFWCDPISGHATLYWYRQILGQGPELLVQFQDESVVDDSQLPKDRFSAERLKGVDSTLKIQPAELGDSAMYLCASSLSAGGTDTQYFGPGTRLTVL.

The rearrangement joins TRBV5-1 to TRBJ2-5; D is perhaps TRBD1 or TRBD2 (5 bases each). The CDR3 consists of 15 residues. The germline gives CDR1 SGHRS, CDR2 YFSETQ. The germline V and J ends were trimmed by 2 bases and 5 bases, with 16 bases remaining between them. The CDR3 loop is CASSLGSAEGETQYF. As DNA, the CDR3 is TGCGCCAGCAGCTTAGGGAGCGCCGAGGGGGAGACCCAGTACTTC.

The chain is built from TRBV7-9 and TRBJ1-5, with D perhaps TRBD1 (6 bases). The CDR3 totals 14 residues. In germline, CDR1 is SEHNR, CDR2 FQNEAQ (reference sequence). Trimming shortened V by 1 base and J by 6 bases, and 10 bases separated the two germline ends. CDR3 residues: CASSLEGGIQPQHF. Written as DNA, the CDR3 is TGTGCCAGCAGCTTAGAAGGGGGGATTCAGCCCCAGCATTTT.

The chain is built from TRBV6-1 and TRBJ1-2; TRBD1 is a possible D gene (5 bases). Trimming removed 3 bases at V and 0 bases at J, with 14 bases between. The CDR3 consists of 16 residues. Germline V gene sequence: CDR1 MNHNS, CDR2 SASEGT. The CDR3 region is CASSEGRMQANYGYTF. The DNA for the CDR3 is TGTGCCAGCAGTGAGGGACGGATGCAAGCTAACTATGGCTACACCTTC.

The chain has TRBV11-2 and TRBJ2-6; weak D call: TRBD1 (6 bases). CDR1 is SGHAT and CDR2 is FQNNGV in the germline V gene. Trimming shortened V by 3 bases and J by 1 base, and 10 bases separated the two germline ends. The length of the CDR3 is 16 residues. The CDR3 coding sequence is TGTGCCAGCAGCTTCCAAGGGGGTTCTGGGGCCAACGTCCTGACTTTC. It specifies CASSFQGGSGANVLTF.

This chain joins TRBV27 and TRBJ2-3; D perhaps matches TRBD2 (5 bases). Germline CDR1 reads MNHEY; CDR2 reads SMNVEV (reference sequence). V dropped 7 bases and J dropped 0 bases, with 8 bases sitting between them. The CDR3 runs 13 residues. As DNA, the CDR3 is TGTGCCAGCAAGTGGACTAGCACAGATACGCAGTATTTT. This gives the protein CASKWTSTDTQYF.

This chain links TRBV5-5 with TRBJ1-3; 7 bases fit TRBD1. V was clipped by 4 bases and J by 2 bases; unmatched bases: 9. Looked up from germline, CDR1 is SGHKS and CDR2 is YYEKEE (reference sequence). The CDR3 is 16 residues long. CDR3 loop: CASSLQTGTPGNTIYF. The CDR3 DNA reads as TGTGCCAGCAGCCTCCAGACAGGGACCCCTGGAAACACCATATATTTT.

The CDR3 nucleotides read TGTGCCAGCAGCCTGGTCAGGGACAGTTGGGAGGGGACCCAGTACTTC. Translation: CASSLVRDSWEGTQYF. This chain links TRBV3-1 (or the pseudogene TRBV3-2) with TRBJ2-5; either TRBD1 or TRBD2 may supply D (7 bases each). Germline V gene sequence: CDR1 LGHDT, CDR2 YNNKEL (reference sequence). The CDR3 covers 16 residues. V was pared by 4 bases and J by 7 bases, with 22 bases between.

The chain is built from TRBV5-6 and TRBJ2-1; D ambiguous. The V gene's germline CDR1 is SGHDT and CDR2 YYEEEE. The CDR3 is 12 amino acids. The germline V and J ends were trimmed by 1 base and 10 bases, with 9 bases remaining between them. The CDR3 spells CASSLSRLEQFF. Written as DNA, the CDR3 is TGTGCCAGCAGCTTGTCAAGGTTGGAGCAGTTCTTC. The entire variable domain, with the rest obtained from reference TRBV5-6 and TRBJ2-1, is as follows: DAGVTQSPTHLIKTRGQQVTLRCSPKSGHDTVSWYQQALGQGPQFIFQYYEEEERQRGNFPDRFSGHQFPNYSSELNVNALLLGDSALYLCASSLSRLEQFFGPGTRLTVL.

This chain joins TRBV29-1 and TRBJ2-3; D not resolved. The CDR3 spans 12 residues. V was clipped by 2 bases and J by 2 bases, with 5 bases between them. Germline V lookup: CDR1 SQVTM, CDR2 ANQGSEA. Here the CDR3 reads CSVETVTDTQYF. CDR3 bases: TGCAGCGTTGAAACAGTCACAGATACGCAGTATTTT.